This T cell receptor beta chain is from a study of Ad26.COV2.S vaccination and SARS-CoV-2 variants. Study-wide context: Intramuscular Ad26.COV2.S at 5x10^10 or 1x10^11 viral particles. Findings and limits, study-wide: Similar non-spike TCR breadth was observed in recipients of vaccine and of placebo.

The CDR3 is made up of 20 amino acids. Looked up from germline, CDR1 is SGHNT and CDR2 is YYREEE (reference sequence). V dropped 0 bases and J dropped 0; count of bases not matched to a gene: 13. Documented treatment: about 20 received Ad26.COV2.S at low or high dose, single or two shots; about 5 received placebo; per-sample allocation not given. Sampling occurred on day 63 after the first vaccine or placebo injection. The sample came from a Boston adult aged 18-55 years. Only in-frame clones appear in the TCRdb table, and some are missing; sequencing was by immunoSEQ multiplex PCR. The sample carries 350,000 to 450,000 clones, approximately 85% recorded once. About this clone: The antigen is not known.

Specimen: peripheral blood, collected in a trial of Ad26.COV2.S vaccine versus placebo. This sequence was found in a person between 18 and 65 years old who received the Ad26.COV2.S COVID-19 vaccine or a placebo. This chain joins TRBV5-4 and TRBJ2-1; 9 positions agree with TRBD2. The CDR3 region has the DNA TGTGCCAGCAGCTTGGACTTCACGGCTAGCGGGGTTAGCTCCTACAATGAGCAGTTCTTC. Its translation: CASSLDFTASGVSSYNEQFF.